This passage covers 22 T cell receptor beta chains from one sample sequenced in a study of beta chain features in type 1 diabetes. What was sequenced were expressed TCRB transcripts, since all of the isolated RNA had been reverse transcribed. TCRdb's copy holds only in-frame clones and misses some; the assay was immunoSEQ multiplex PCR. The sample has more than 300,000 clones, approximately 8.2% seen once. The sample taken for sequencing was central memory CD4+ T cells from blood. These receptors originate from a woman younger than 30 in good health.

The CDR3 DNA sequence: TGTGCCAGCAGCTTTACTGGACAGGGGGTAACTGAAGCTTTCTTT. It translates to CASSFTGQGVTEAFF. V is TRBV5-4 and J is TRBJ1-1; 10 bases line up with TRBD1. Germline lookup yields CDR1 SGHNT and CDR2 YYREEE (reference sequence). The ends lost 2 bases at V and 5 bases at J; junction bases unmatched: 6. CDR3 length: 15 amino acids.

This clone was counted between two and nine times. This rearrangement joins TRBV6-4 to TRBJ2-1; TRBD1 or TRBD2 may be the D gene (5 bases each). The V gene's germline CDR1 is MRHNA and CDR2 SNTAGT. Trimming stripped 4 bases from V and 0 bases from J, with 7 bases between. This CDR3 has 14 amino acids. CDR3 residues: CASSVGGSYNEQFF. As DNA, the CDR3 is TGTGCCAGCAGTGTTGGGGGCTCCTACAATGAGCAGTTCTTC.

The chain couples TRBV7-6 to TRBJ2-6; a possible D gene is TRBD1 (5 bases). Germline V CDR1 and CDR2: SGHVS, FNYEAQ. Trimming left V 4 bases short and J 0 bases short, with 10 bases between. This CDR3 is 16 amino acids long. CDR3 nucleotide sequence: TGTGCCAGCAGCTCCATTCAGGGCTCTGGGGCCAACGTCCTGACTTTC. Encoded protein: CASSSIQGSGANVLTF. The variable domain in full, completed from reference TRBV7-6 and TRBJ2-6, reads GAGVSQSPRYKVTKRGQDVALRCDPISGHVSLYWYRQALGQGPEFLTYFNYEAQQDKSGLPNDRFSAERPEGSISTLTIQRTEQRDSAMYRCASSSIQGSGANVLTFGAGSRLTVL.

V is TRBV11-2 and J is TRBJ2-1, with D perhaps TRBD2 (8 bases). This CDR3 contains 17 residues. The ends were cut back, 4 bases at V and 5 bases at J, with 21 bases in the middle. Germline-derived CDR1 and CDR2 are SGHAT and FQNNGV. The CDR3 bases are TGTGCCAGCAGCTCTTTCGGACTAGCCAGGGGGAACAATGAGCAGTTCTTC. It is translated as CASSSFGLARGNNEQFF.

The CDR3 coding sequence is TGTGCCAGCTCGGAAAGCTTGGACAATGAGCAGTTCTTC. Protein: CASSESLDNEQFF. The chain has TRBV18 and TRBJ2-1; D unclear. The CDR3 length is 13 residues. V dropped 6 bases and J dropped 5 bases, with 11 bases sitting between them. CDR1 is KGHSH, CDR2 LQKENI, per germline.

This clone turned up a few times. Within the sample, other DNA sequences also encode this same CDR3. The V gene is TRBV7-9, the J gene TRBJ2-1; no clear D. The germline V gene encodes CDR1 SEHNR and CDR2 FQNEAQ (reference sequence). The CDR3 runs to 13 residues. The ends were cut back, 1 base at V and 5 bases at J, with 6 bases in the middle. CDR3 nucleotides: TGTGCCAGCAGCTTAGGGCGGAACAATGAGCAGTTCTTC. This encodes CASSLGRNNEQFF.

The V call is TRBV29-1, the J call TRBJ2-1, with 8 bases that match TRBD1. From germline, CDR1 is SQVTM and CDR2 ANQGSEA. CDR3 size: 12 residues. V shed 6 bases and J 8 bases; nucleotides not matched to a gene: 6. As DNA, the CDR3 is TGCAGCGTCGGACAGGGTGGGGATGAGCAGTTCTTC. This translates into CSVGQGGDEQFF.

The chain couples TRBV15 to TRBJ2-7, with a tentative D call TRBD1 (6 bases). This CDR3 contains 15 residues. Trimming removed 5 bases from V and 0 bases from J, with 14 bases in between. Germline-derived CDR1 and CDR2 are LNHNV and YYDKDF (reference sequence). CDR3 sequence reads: CATSGQGYRSYEQYF. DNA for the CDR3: TGTGCCACCAGCGGGCAGGGGTACCGCTCCTACGAGCAGTACTTC.

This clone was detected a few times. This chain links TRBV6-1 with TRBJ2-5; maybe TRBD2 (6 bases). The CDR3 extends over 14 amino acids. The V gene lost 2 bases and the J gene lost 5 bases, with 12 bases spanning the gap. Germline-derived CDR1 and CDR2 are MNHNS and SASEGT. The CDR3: CASSENWGGETQYF. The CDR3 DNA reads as TGTGCCAGCAGTGAAAACTGGGGAGGCGAGACCCAGTACTTC.

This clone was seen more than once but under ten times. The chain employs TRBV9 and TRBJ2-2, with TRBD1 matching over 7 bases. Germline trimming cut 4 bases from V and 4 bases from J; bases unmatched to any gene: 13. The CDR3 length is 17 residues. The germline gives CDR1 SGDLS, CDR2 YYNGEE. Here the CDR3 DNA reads TGTGCCAGCAGCCCCCGACCGACAGGGTTCGGCACCGGGGAGCTGTTTTTT. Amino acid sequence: CASSPRPTGFGTGELFF.

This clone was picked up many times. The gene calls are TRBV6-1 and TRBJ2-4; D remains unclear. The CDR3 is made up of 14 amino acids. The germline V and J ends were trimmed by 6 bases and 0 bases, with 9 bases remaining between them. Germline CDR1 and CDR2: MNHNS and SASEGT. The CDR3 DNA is TGTGCCAGCAGCATTACTTTAGCCAAAAACATTCAGTACTTC. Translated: CASSITLAKNIQYF.

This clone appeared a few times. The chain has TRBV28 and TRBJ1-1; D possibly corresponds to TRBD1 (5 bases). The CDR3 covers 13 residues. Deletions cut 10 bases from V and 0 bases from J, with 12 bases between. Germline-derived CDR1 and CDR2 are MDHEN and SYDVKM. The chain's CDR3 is CATWGRVNTEAFF. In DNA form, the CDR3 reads TGTGCCACCTGGGGACGGGTGAACACTGAAGCTTTCTTT.

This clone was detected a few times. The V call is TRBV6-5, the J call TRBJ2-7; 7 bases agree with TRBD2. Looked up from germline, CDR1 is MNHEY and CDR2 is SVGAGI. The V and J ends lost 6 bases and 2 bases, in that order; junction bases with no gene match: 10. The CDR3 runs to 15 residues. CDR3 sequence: CASRASAGAPYEQYF. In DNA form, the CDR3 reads TGTGCCAGCAGGGCGTCGGCGGGAGCACCCTACGAGCAGTACTTC.

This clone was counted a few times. CDR3 loop: CASSQGPGTSFNEQFF. The CDR3, as DNA: TGCGCCAGCAGCCAAGGGCCCGGGACTAGCTTCAATGAGCAGTTCTTC. The chain uses TRBV4-3 and TRBJ2-1, with 9 bases aligning to TRBD2. CDR3 length equals 16 residues. After removal of 1 base from V and 6 bases from J, the junction contained 7 bases not matched to a gene. Germline values: CDR1 LGHNA, CDR2 YSLEER.

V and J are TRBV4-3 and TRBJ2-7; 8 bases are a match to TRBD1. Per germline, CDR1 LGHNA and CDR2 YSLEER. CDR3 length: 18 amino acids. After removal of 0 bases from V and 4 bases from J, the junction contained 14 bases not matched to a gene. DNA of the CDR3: TGCGCCAGCAGCCAAGATTTTGTTGTAGGACAGGGTTCTTACGAGCAGTACTTC. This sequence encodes CASSQDFVVGQGSYEQYF.

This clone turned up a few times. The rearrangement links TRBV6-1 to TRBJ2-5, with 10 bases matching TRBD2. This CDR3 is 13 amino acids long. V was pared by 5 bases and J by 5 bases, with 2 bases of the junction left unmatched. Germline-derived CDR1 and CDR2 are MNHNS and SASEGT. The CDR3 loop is CASSLSGRETQYF. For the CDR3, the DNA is TGTGCCAGCAGTCTTAGCGGGAGGGAGACCCAGTACTTC.

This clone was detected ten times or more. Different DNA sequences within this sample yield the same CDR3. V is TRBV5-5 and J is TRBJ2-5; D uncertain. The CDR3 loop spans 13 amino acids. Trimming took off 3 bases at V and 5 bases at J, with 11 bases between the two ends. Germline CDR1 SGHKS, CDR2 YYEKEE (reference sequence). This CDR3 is CASSSDSEETQYF. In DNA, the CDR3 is TGTGCCAGCAGCTCCGATTCGGAGGAGACCCAGTACTTC.

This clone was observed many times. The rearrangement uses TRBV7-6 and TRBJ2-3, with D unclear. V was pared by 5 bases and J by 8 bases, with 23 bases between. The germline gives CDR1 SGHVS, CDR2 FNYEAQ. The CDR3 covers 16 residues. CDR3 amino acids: CASSLGSYGLLGTQYF. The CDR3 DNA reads TGTGCCAGCAGCCTGGGGTCATACGGGCTGCTAGGTACGCAGTATTTT.

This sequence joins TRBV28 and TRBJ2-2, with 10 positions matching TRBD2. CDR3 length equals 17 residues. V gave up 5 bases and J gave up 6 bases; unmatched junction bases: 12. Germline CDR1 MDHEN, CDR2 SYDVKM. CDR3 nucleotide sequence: TGTGCCAGCAGTCGAAACCCGGGACTAGCGATGCCCGGGGAGCTGTTTTTT. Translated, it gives CASSRNPGLAMPGELFF.

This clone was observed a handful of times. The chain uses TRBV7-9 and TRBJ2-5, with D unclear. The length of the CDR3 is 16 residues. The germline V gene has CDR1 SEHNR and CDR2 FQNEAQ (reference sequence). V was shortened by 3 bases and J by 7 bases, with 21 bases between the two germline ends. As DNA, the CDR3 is TGTGCCAGCAGCTTCCAGTCCCAGTCCGAAAGGCGGACCCAGTACTTC. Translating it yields CASSFQSQSERRTQYF.

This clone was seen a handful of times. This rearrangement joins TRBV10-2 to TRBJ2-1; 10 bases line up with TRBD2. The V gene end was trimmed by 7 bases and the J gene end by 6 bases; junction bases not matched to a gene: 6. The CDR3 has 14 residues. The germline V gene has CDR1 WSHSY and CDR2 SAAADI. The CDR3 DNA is TGCGCCAGCAAAGCGGGAGGGCCGTTCAATGAGCAGTTCTTC. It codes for CASKAGGPFNEQFF.

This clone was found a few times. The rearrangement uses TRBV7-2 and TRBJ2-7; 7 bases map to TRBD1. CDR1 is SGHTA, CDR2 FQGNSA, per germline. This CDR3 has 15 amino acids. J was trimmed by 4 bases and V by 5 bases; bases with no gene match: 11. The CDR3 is CASSRSGTDSYEQYF. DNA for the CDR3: TGTGCCAGCAGCAGGTCCGGGACAGATTCATACGAGCAGTACTTC.